The present T cell receptor (beta chain) was sequenced within a study of shared clonotypes between healthy human individuals. TCRdb's table, derived via immunoSEQ multiplex PCR, lists solely in-frame clones and lacks some. The sample consists of approximately 440,000 clones, roughly three quarters of them appearing once. The sample consisted of PBMCs. The TCR comes from a middle-aged woman in good health. Some clones in this sample may be carry-over from other donors' samples.

This chain's CDR3 is CASRPLQGASGYTF. CDR3 in DNA: TGCGCCAGCAGACCCTTACAGGGGGCCAGTGGCTACACCTTC. This chain joins TRBV5-1 and TRBJ1-2, with 9 positions matching TRBD1. V lost 5 bases and J lost 7; bases outside the gene matches: 9. The CDR3 has 14 residues. Germline V gene sequence: CDR1 SGHRS, CDR2 YFSETQ.